The T cell receptor beta chain described here comes from a study of Ad26.COV2.S vaccination and SARS-CoV-2 variants. Study summary: Donor got 5x10^10 or 1x10^11 viral particles of Ad26.COV2.S.

Study observations and caveats: Responses of spike-specific T cells (both CD8+ and CD4+) reportedly showed substantial breadth after vaccination. Recipients given vaccine exceeded placebo recipients in spike-specific TCR breadth.

The protocol was immunoSEQ multiplex PCR, while the TCRdb copy is restricted to in-frame clones and leaves out a portion. The sample yields around 350,000 clones, 70% to 90% seen once. As to this clone: Its antigen is unidentified.

The ends were cut back, 3 bases at V and 0 bases at J, with 9 bases in the middle. The germline gives CDR1 SGHNT, CDR2 YENEEA. The CDR3 has 15 residues. This sample's treatment: some 20 received Ad26.COV2.S at low or high dose, single or two shots; about five received placebo; per-sample allocation not given. Sampling was done on day 63 after the first vaccine or placebo injection. The chain recombines TRBV11-3 with TRBJ2-1; D could derive from TRBD1 or TRBD2 (6 bases each). Material: peripheral blood, obtained in a trial of Ad26.COV2.S vaccine versus placebo. The source of this sequence is a person between 18 and 65 years old who received the Ad26.COV2.S COVID-19 vaccine or a placebo. In DNA, the CDR3 is TGTGCCAGCAGCTTGGGGGGCCTCTCCTACAATGAGCAGTTCTTC. It encodes CASSLGGLSYNEQFF.